This TCR beta chain was sequenced for a study of T-cell reconstitution after alpha-beta-depleted transplantation in children. A library of TCRbeta sequences, prepared with unique molecular identifiers, was generated. TCRdb analysed the PCR reads with MiXCR anew, one entry per CDR3 protein. The top ten hold around 5% of the sample, which has roughly 790,000 distinct CDR3 sequences, 16% seen once. The length of the CDR3 is 12 residues. Trimming removed 0 bases at V and 14 bases at J, with 12 bases between. The V gene's germline CDR1 is SGHRS and CDR2 YFSETQ. The specimen comprised PBMCs, mostly from graft donor cells, sampled 360 days after TCRalphabeta/CD19-depleted stem cell transplant. The sequence was obtained from a male patient aged 10 to 17 who had a stem cell transplant for acute lymphoblastic leukemia, so the T cells may come from the graft donor. The chain recombines TRBV5-1 with TRBJ2-1; D is ambiguous. CDR3 DNA sequence: TGCGCCAGCAGCTTGGCTAGGGAAATTAAGTTCTTC. Encoded protein: CASSLAREIKFF.